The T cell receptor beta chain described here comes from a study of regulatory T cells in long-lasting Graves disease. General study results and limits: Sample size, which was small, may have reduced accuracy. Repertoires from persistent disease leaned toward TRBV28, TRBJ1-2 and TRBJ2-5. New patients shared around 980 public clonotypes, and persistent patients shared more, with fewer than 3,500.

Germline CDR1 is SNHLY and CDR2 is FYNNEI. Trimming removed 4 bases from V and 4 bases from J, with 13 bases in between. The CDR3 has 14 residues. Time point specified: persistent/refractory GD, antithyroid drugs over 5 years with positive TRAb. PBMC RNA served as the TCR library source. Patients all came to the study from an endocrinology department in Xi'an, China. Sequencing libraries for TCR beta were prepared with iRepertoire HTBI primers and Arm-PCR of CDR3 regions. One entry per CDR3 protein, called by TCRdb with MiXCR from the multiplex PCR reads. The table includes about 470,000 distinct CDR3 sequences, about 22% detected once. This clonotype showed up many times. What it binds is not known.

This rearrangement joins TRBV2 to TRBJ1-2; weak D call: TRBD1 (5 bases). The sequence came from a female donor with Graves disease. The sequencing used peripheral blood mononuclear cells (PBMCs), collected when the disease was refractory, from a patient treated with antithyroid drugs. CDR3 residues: CASSGIGGGYGYTF. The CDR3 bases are TGTGCCAGCAGTGGGATCGGGGGAGGCTATGGCTACACCTTC.